A single sample gave rise to the 31 T cell receptor beta chains below, sequenced in a study of T cells after yellow fever vaccination. TCRdb re-called the 5' RACE reads with MiXCR, one entry per CDR3 protein. The table lists some 250,000 distinct CDR3 sequences, 3.6% of them singletons. Sample: PBMCs, taken 15 days after the yellow fever booster vaccination. These receptor sequences come from a man between 18 and 35 years old who received the YFV17D yellow fever vaccine.

This chain uses TRBV3-1 with TRBJ1-2, with D unclear. V was pared by 0 bases and J by 0 bases, with 14 bases between. CDR3 length: 17 amino acids. In germline, CDR1 is LGHDT, CDR2 YNNKEL (reference sequence). CDR3 sequence reads: CASSQDVGSPPNYGYTF. CDR3 DNA sequence: TGTGCCAGCAGCCAAGATGTGGGGTCCCCACCTAACTATGGCTACACCTTC.

This clonotype was seen repeatedly, ten times or more. The chain couples TRBV21-1 to TRBJ2-7; the tabulated D call, TRBD2, remains unverified against the DNA. TRBV21-1 is marked as a pseudogene. This CDR3 region has 13 residues. Here the CDR3 reads CASSKGGAYEQYV. The DNA for the CDR3 is TGTGCCAGCAGCAAAGGCGGGGCCTACGAGCAGTACGTC.

There are many counts of this clonotype. The gene calls are TRBV12-3 or TRBV12-4 and TRBJ2-5; D perhaps matches TRBD1 (6 bases). V dropped 5 bases and J dropped 1 base, with 11 bases sitting between them. CDR3 length: 14 amino acids. This CDR3 reads CASSPTDSQETQYF. The CDR3, as DNA: TGTGCCAGCAGTCCCACGGACAGCCAAGAGACCCAGTACTTC.

This clonotype showed up many times. The genes are TRBV7-2 and TRBJ2-2; 12 nucleotides line up with TRBD2. The CDR3 runs 17 residues. The germline V gene has CDR1 SGHTA and CDR2 FQGNSA. Trimming cost V 1 base and J 7 bases; bases outside gene matches: 7. The CDR3 sequence is CASSLGPSGGADGELFF. The CDR3 region has the DNA TGTGCCAGCAGCTTAGGTCCTAGCGGGGGGGCTGACGGGGAGCTGTTTTTT.

This clonotype was picked up many times. The chain links TRBV20-1 to TRBJ2-2, with TRBD2 matching 9 bases. Germline V CDR1 and CDR2: DFQATT, SNEGSKA (reference sequence). V lost 5 bases and J lost 4; bases outside the gene matches: 14. CDR3 length: 17 residues. The DNA for the CDR3 is TGCAGTGCTCGGGGACTAGCTAAAGGCTTTGCCACCGGGGAGCTGTTTTTT. It codes for CSARGLAKGFATGELFF.

This clonotype was seen many times. In DNA form, the CDR3 reads TGTGCCAGCAGCTTATCATGGGGGGGCAATCAGCCCCAGCATTTT. This codes for CASSLSWGGNQPQHF. The genes are TRBV7-2 and TRBJ1-5; a possible D gene is TRBD1 (5 bases). Germline CDR1 SGHTA, CDR2 FQGNSA. The length of the CDR3 is 15 residues. Trimming shortened V by 2 bases and J by 2 bases, and 10 bases separated the two germline ends.

This clonotype was counted at least ten times. The V gene is TRBV9, the J gene TRBJ1-1; no firm D call. Germline CDR1 reads SGDLS; CDR2 reads YYNGEE. The CDR3 is 12 residues long. The V end lost 2 bases, the J end lost 1 base, and 3 bases lay between the germline ends. The CDR3 sequence is CASSVSNTEAFF. CDR3 nucleotide sequence: TGTGCCAGCAGCGTCTCGAACACTGAAGCTTTCTTT.

The table lists this clonotype with many counts. CDR3 DNA sequence: TGTGCCAGCACCATAAGAGGGGGGAAGGATTCACCCCTCCACTTT. The encoded protein is CASTIRGGKDSPLHF. This chain uses TRBV7-9 with TRBJ1-6; a possible D gene is TRBD1 (6 bases). Germline loops: CDR1 SEHNR, CDR2 FQNEAQ (reference sequence). The CDR3 covers 15 residues. V was clipped by 7 bases and J by 8 bases, with 18 bases between them.

This clonotype was counted ten times or more. V is TRBV18 and J is TRBJ1-1; D is perhaps TRBD1 (5 bases). The CDR3 has 16 residues. Per the germline V gene, CDR1 is KGHSH and CDR2 is LQKENI. V was trimmed by 0 bases and J by 1 base, leaving 12 bases between them. CDR3 in DNA: TGTGCCAGCTCACCACCGTGGGGCAAACCGAACACTGAAGCTTTCTTT. Amino acid sequence: CASSPPWGKPNTEAFF.

This clonotype was counted ten times or more. V usage is TRBV6-5 and J usage is TRBJ2-1; 7 bases match TRBD1. This CDR3 has 15 amino acids. Losses at the gene ends were 2 bases for V and 3 bases for J; bases not matched to a gene: 4. From germline, CDR1 is MNHEY and CDR2 SVGAGI. The CDR3: CASSYETGFYNEQFF. CDR3 nucleotide sequence: TGTGCCAGCAGTTACGAGACAGGGTTCTACAATGAGCAGTTCTTC.

Ten or more counts support this clonotype. This chain joins TRBV29-1 and TRBJ1-5; tentatively, D is TRBD1 (5 bases). The CDR3 consists of 13 residues. V shed 4 bases and J shed 4 bases, with 11 bases lying between them. In germline, CDR1 is SQVTM, CDR2 ANQGSEA. Here the CDR3 reads CSVASGRNQPQHF. In DNA, the CDR3 is TGCAGCGTTGCTTCAGGGAGAAATCAGCCCCAGCATTTT.

This clonotype has at least ten counts. V gene TRBV6-5 combines with J gene TRBJ2-3; 7 positions match TRBD1. Germline-derived CDR1 and CDR2 are MNHEY and SVGAGI. CDR3 size: 16 residues. The trim removed 6 bases at V and 0 bases at J, leaving 9 bases unmatched. CDR3 in amino acids: CASSRPGQTSTDTQYF. CDR3 in DNA: TGTGCCAGCAGCCGCCCGGGACAGACTAGCACAGATACGCAGTATTTT.

There are many counts of this clonotype. The rearrangement links TRBV3-1 to TRBJ2-3; D may be TRBD2 (6 bases). CDR1 LGHDT and CDR2 YNNKEL come from the germline V gene (reference sequence). V was pared by 4 bases and J by 4 bases, with 9 bases between. The CDR3 sequence is 13 residues long. The CDR3 is CASSLPGADTQYF. The CDR3 region has the DNA TGTGCCAGCAGCCTCCCGGGAGCAGATACGCAGTATTTT.

In its sample, this clonotype was seen many times. This sequence joins TRBV5-1 and TRBJ1-3; weak D call: TRBD1 (6 bases). Trimming removed 6 bases from V and 4 bases from J, with 14 bases in between. The CDR3 length is 14 residues. Germline CDR1 reads SGHRS; CDR2 reads YFSETQ. The CDR3 loop reads CASTDSRGGNTIYF. For the CDR3, the DNA is TGCGCCAGCACCGATTCCAGGGGAGGAAACACCATATATTTT.

This clonotype was observed at least ten times. The genes are TRBV10-3 and TRBJ1-5, with TRBD1 matching over 10 bases. This CDR3 has 13 residues. Germline V lookup: CDR1 ENHRY, CDR2 SYGVKD. The trim removed 8 bases at V and 4 bases at J, leaving 2 bases unmatched. CDR3 bases: TGTGCCATCGGGACAGGGGAAAATCAGCCCCAGCATTTT. It codes for CAIGTGENQPQHF.

This clonotype was observed a few times. The gene calls are TRBV5-4 and TRBJ2-1; a weak D match, TRBD2 (6 bases). V was cut by 10 bases and J by 6 bases, with 17 bases left in between. The CDR3 has 13 amino acids. Germline CDR1 SGHNT, CDR2 YYREEE (reference sequence). In DNA, the CDR3 is TGTGCCGGGTCCTTAGCGGACCTCAATGAGCAGTTCTTC. Its translation is CAGSLADLNEQFF.

This clonotype has a count of ten or more. The chain recombines TRBV7-8 with TRBJ2-7; D is uncertain. This CDR3 comprises 11 residues. The V gene lost 9 bases and the J gene lost 9 bases, with 15 bases spanning the gap. CDR1 and CDR2 from the germline V gene are SGHVS and FQNEAQ. In nucleotides, the CDR3 is TGTGCCAGTTCCCGGCTTGGTTGGCAGTACTTC. Amino acid sequence: CASSRLGWQYF.

This clonotype was seen many times. The chain employs TRBV29-1 and TRBJ1-3; unclear D gene. This CDR3 spans 16 amino acids. Germline CDR1 SQVTM, CDR2 ANQGSEA. The V end lost 6 bases, the J end lost 4 bases, and 22 bases lay between the germline ends. CDR3 sequence: CSVTPLEGGGGNTIYF. The DNA for the CDR3 is TGCAGCGTAACCCCTTTGGAAGGCGGCGGAGGAAACACCATATATTTT.

This clonotype was seen ten or more times. The chain links TRBV5-1 to TRBJ2-3, with D perhaps TRBD2 (7 bases). CDR1 is SGHRS, CDR2 YFSETQ, per germline. V lost 2 bases and J lost 5, with 12 bases in between. CDR3 length: 14 residues. CDR3 protein: CASSLGGAQDTQYF. Written as DNA, the CDR3 is TGCGCCAGCAGCTTAGGGGGGGCCCAAGATACGCAGTATTTT.

This clonotype occurred many times. This chain joins TRBV5-1 and TRBJ1-1; TRBD1 matches at 8 bases. Germline CDR1 reads SGHRS; CDR2 reads YFSETQ. The CDR3 spans 15 residues. The junction had 6 bases not matched to a gene; V was cut back by 2 bases and J by 3 bases. DNA for the CDR3: TGCGCCAGCAGCTTCCGACAGGGGTACCACACTGAAGCTTTCTTT. Encoded protein: CASSFRQGYHTEAFF.

This clonotype was detected ten times or more. The chain employs TRBV20-1 and TRBJ2-7; D may be TRBD1 or TRBD2 (5 bases each). The CDR3 sequence is 11 residues long. Germline V gene lookup returns CDR1 DFQATT and CDR2 SNEGSKA (reference sequence). The germline V and J ends were trimmed by 8 bases and 7 bases, with 15 bases remaining between them. The CDR3 sequence: CSPWDAAEQYV. As DNA, the CDR3 is TGCAGTCCCTGGGACGCCGCGGAGCAGTACGTC.

This clonotype was counted at least ten times. This sequence joins TRBV28 and TRBJ2-5; D is possibly TRBD1 (6 bases). The germline V gene encodes CDR1 MDHEN and CDR2 SYDVKM. The CDR3 consists of 14 residues. Trimming took off 3 bases at V and 6 bases at J, with 14 bases between the two ends. The chain's CDR3 is CASSFTGLGKTQYF. The CDR3 DNA reads TGTGCCAGCAGTTTCACAGGGTTGGGAAAGACCCAGTACTTC.

This clonotype came up many times. The V and J genes are TRBV7-2 and TRBJ1-5; possible D gene TRBD1, 5 bases. The CDR3 contains 16 residues. Germline loops: CDR1 SGHTA, CDR2 FQGNSA. V was trimmed by 1 base and J by 4 bases, leaving 14 bases between them. As DNA, the CDR3 is TGTGCCAGCAGCTTAGTCCTCTGGGGGATTAATCAGCCCCAGCATTTT. Translating gives CASSLVLWGINQPQHF.

This clonotype was observed at least ten times. J is TRBJ1-3 and V is TRBV7-2; no reliable D call. The CDR3 has 13 amino acids. Germline CDR1 and CDR2: SGHTA and FQGNSA. The V and J ends lost 2 bases and 6 bases respectively, with 8 bases between them. CDR3 bases: TGTGCCAGCAGCTTAAAGGGAACAAACACCATATATTTT. Protein sequence: CASSLKGTNTIYF.

This clonotype was seen at least ten times. The chain recombines TRBV7-9 with TRBJ2-3; D gene unclear. From germline, CDR1 is SEHNR and CDR2 FQNEAQ (reference sequence). The CDR3 contains 16 residues. The germline V and J ends were trimmed by 5 bases and 2 bases, with 17 bases remaining between them. The chain's CDR3 is CASSPPIDPATDTQYF. For the CDR3, the DNA is TGTGCCAGCAGCCCGCCGATCGACCCCGCCACAGATACGCAGTATTTT.

This chain joins TRBV6-2 or TRBV6-3 and TRBJ1-6; D ambiguous. V dropped 7 bases and J dropped 7 bases, with 11 bases sitting between them. Looked up from germline, CDR1 is MNHEY and CDR2 is SVGEGT. CDR3 size: 13 residues. The DNA of the CDR3 is TGTGCCAGCACCCTCGACCTCAATTCACCCCTCCACTTT. This codes for CASTLDLNSPLHF.

Many counts were recorded for this clonotype. The chain employs TRBV7-6 and TRBJ1-1; D is perhaps TRBD1 (5 bases). Germline V gene lookup returns CDR1 SGHVS and CDR2 FNYEAQ. Trimming left V 8 bases short and J 3 bases short, with 16 bases between. The CDR3 sequence is 14 residues long. The CDR3 DNA reads TGTGCCAGCTCTGCGGGGGGACGAGACACTGAAGCTTTCTTT. Translating gives CASSAGGRDTEAFF.

The CDR3 region is CSAPRGSSSYNEQFF. The DNA for the CDR3 is TGCAGCGCCCCAAGGGGGTCGAGCTCCTACAATGAGCAGTTCTTC. The chain is built from TRBV29-1 and TRBJ2-1; D is perhaps TRBD1 (6 bases). V lost 7 bases and J 0 bases, leaving 16 bases between the germline ends. The CDR3 is 15 amino acids. Per germline, CDR1 SQVTM and CDR2 ANQGSEA.

This clonotype was found many times. The chain combines TRBV7-9 with TRBJ2-1, with 7 bases lining up with TRBD1. Looked up from germline, CDR1 is SEHNR and CDR2 is FQNEAQ (reference sequence). CDR3 length: 13 amino acids. J was trimmed by 10 bases and V by 5 bases; bases with no gene match: 8. CDR3 residues: CASSAEGAGEQFF. For the CDR3, the DNA is TGTGCCAGCAGCGCAGAGGGGGCCGGGGAGCAGTTCTTC.

This clonotype was found many times. The chain uses TRBV7-3 and TRBJ1-1; unclear D gene. Per germline, CDR1 SGHTA and CDR2 FQGTGA. This CDR3 is 15 amino acids long. Trimming stripped 5 bases from V and 10 bases from J, with 23 bases between. CDR3 nucleotide sequence: TGTGCCAGCAGCCCAGACGGGAAAGTGGGGAGGCGAGCTTTCTTT. Its protein product is CASSPDGKVGRRAFF.

The table lists this clonotype with many counts. Here the CDR3 DNA reads TGCAGTGCTTCCGGGACACTCCACGAGCAGTACTTC. Protein: CSASGTLHEQYF. The V call is TRBV20-1, the J call TRBJ2-7; a weak D match, TRBD1 (6 bases). This CDR3 has 12 residues. Germline V gene data show CDR1 as DFQATT and CDR2 as SNEGSKA (reference sequence). The V gene lost 5 bases and the J gene lost 5 bases, with 13 bases spanning the gap.